The clone carrying this T cell receptor (beta chain) was observed a handful of times. Its antigen is not identified. CD4+CD45RO+CD25- cells were isolated as memory CD4+ T cells. Full-length variable regions came from constant-region reverse primers plus semi-nested Nested Universal Primer A PCR. TCRdb reprocessed the 5' RACE reads with MiXCR, giving one entry per CDR3 protein. Of approximately 44,000 distinct CDR3 sequences listed, roughly 27% are singletons. Study-level points and caveats: Tumor Treg TCRs overlapped most with tumor naive CD4+ cells. Tumor memory CD4+ T cell TCR gene usage clustered with blood and lymph node memory CD4+ cells and lymph node naive CD4+ cells.

Germline values: CDR1 ENHRY, CDR2 SYGVKD. Trimming pared 3 bases from V and 3 bases from J, leaving 15 bases between. This CDR3 spans 15 amino acids. This TCR came from a female donor with breast cancer. The V and J genes are TRBV10-3 and TRBJ2-7; D is uncertain. What was sequenced was memory CD4+ T cells sorted from a lymph node. Subset in this sample: memory CD4+ T cells, CD4+CD45RO+CD25-. The CDR3 bases are TGTGCCATCAGTGAAGGGCTACCGTCAAACTACGAGCAGTACTTC. Its translation is CAISEGLPSNYEQYF.